This is a list of T cell receptor beta chains from one sample in a study of blood T cell repertoires in COVID-19. Libraries were prepared by immunoSEQ multiplex PCR; TCRdb keeps only in-frame clonotypes and omits some of them. Among fewer than 200,000 clones listed, about 86% were seen once. Material: PBMCs or T cells enriched from blood (not recorded which). The receptors come from a man in his forties or fifties who had recovered from COVID-19. CDR3s include the opening cysteine and the closing phenylalanine or tryptophan. D genes are given only for firm matches. The size field is filled for only some rows; it gives once, few, many or a size class.

v_gene	abundance	d_gene	j_gene	CDR3aa	CDR3nt
TRBV6-6	.	TRBD2	TRBJ2-1	CASSPNRLAGNYNEQFF	TGTGCCAGCAGTCCAAACAGGCTAGCGGGAAACTACAATGAGCAGTTCTTC
TRBV2	.	.	TRBJ1-6	CASRAGGPNSPLHF	TGTGCCAGCAGGGCGGGGGGTCCAAATTCACCCCTCCACTTT
TRBV30	few	TRBD1	TRBJ1-4	CAWSGAGGYEKLFF	TGTGCCTGGAGTGGGGCAGGGGGCTATGAAAAACTGTTTTTT
TRBV11-3	.	.	TRBJ1-2	CASSRGLGYGYTF	TGTGCCAGCTCGCGGGGGCTCGGCTATGGCTACACCTTC
TRBV2	.	.	TRBJ2-2	CASKTESATGELFF	TGTGCCAGCAAGACAGAGTCAGCCACCGGGGAGCTGTTTTTT
TRBV2	.	.	TRBJ1-1	CASRGQKILNTEAFF	TGTGCCAGCAGAGGACAGAAAATTCTGAACACTGAAGCTTTCTTT
TRBV10-1	.	TRBD1	TRBJ1-1	CASSEQGTAFTEAFF	TGCGCCAGCAGTGAACAAGGGACAGCTTTCACTGAAGCTTTCTTT
TRBV18	once	.	TRBJ2-5	CASSLGTLEETQYF	TGTGCCAGCTCACTAGGGACATTAGAAGAGACCCAGTACTTC
TRBV12-3/TRBV12-4	.	.	TRBJ1-2	CASSLDISYGYTF	TGTGCCAGCAGTCTGGACATCTCCTATGGCTACACCTTC
TRBV9	.	TRBD1	TRBJ2-2	CASSPKDRAGGELFF	TGTGCCAGCAGCCCGAAAGACAGGGCAGGCGGGGAGCTGTTTTTT
TRBV5-6	once	.	TRBJ2-2	CASIPSVGGNTGELFF	TGTGCCAGCATCCCCTCGGTGGGGGGAAACACCGGGGAGCTGTTTTTT
TRBV27	.	.	TRBJ1-1	CASRKGYITEAFF	TGTGCCAGCAGGAAGGGGTATATCACTGAAGCTTTCTTT
TRBV3-1/TRBV3-2	.	TRBD1	TRBJ2-7	CASSQPSGQGYEQYF	TGTGCCAGCAGCCAACCATCCGGACAGGGCTACGAGCAGTACTTC
TRBV6-1	few	TRBD1	TRBJ2-7	CASSEGTGSSYEQYF	TGTGCCAGCAGTGAAGGGACAGGGAGCTCCTACGAGCAGTACTTC
TRBV7-2	.	TRBD1	TRBJ1-1	CASSSWGQGRRNTEAFF	TGTGCCAGCAGCTCATGGGGACAGGGCCGTCGGAACACTGAAGCTTTCTTT
TRBV2	.	TRBD1	TRBJ1-5	CASRETGFGQPQHF	TGTGCCAGCAGAGAGACAGGGTTCGGTCAGCCCCAGCATTTT
TRBV10-2	once	.	TRBJ2-7	CASTRDRSYEQYF	TGCGCCAGCACGCGGGACAGATCCTACGAGCAGTACTTC
TRBV5-6	.	.	TRBJ1-5	CASSLLRDQPQHF	TGTGCCAGCAGCTTGCTGCGGGATCAGCCCCAGCATTTT
TRBV6-2/TRBV6-3	.	TRBD2	TRBJ2-2	CASSASGGAIGELFF	TGTGCCAGCAGTGCTAGCGGGGGGGCAATCGGGGAGCTGTTTTTT
TRBV18	.	TRBD1	TRBJ1-1	CASSPRGQINTEAFF	TGTGCCAGCTCACCACGGGGACAGATTAACACTGAAGCTTTCTTT
TRBV7-9	.	TRBD2	TRBJ2-1	CASVTSGGAYEQFF	TGTGCCAGCGTGACTAGCGGGGGGGCCTATGAGCAGTTCTTC
TRBV27	.	.	TRBJ2-7	CASSLGASYEQYF	TGTGCCAGCAGTCTGGGGGCCTCCTACGAGCAGTACTTC
TRBV5-1	.	TRBD1	TRBJ2-7	CASSSGQEQYF	TGCGCCAGCAGCTCGGGACAGGAGCAGTACTTC
TRBV5-1	.	.	TRBJ1-1	CASSSPGSAEAFF	TGCGCCAGCAGCTCCCCGGGGAGTGCTGAAGCTTTCTTT
TRBV12-5	.	TRBD1	TRBJ2-5	CASGREWTGVETQYF	TGTGCTAGTGGACGGGAATGGACAGGGGTGGAGACCCAGTACTTC
TRBV7-3	.	TRBD2	TRBJ2-1	CASSGSGLAGNEQFF	TGTGCCAGCAGCGGCTCGGGACTAGCGGGGAATGAGCAGTTCTTC
TRBV7-8	.	.	TRBJ2-1	CASSPPYREGPYNEQFF	TGTGCCAGCAGCCCACCCTACAGGGAGGGACCATACAATGAGCAGTTCTTC
TRBV6-5	.	TRBD1	TRBJ2-5	CASSYYNRGETQYF	TGTGCCAGCAGTTACTATAACAGGGGTGAGACCCAGTACTTC
TRBV7-6	.	.	TRBJ1-1	CASSLVLGGNTEAFF	TGTGCCAGCAGCTTAGTTTTAGGGGGGAACACTGAAGCTTTCTTT
TRBV11-2	.	TRBD2	TRBJ2-6	CASSPGHSGGSGANVLTF	TGTGCCAGCAGTCCTGGGCATAGCGGGGGTTCTGGGGCCAACGTCCTGACTTTC
TRBV19	.	.	TRBJ1-1	CASSIGGGRFTEAFF	TGTGCCAGTAGTATAGGAGGAGGGAGGTTTACTGAAGCTTTCTTT
TRBV5-6	.	.	TRBJ2-7	CARVVGPRFYEQYF	TGTGCCAGAGTCGTGGGGCCGAGATTCTACGAGCAGTACTTC
TRBV24-1	.	.	TRBJ2-5	CATSSNGPGAKETQYF	TGTGCCACCAGTTCAAATGGGCCAGGGGCGAAAGAGACCCAGTACTTC
TRBV24-1	.	.	TRBJ1-2	CATSANGRDGYTF	TGTGCCACCAGTGCCAACGGCAGGGATGGCTACACCTTC
TRBV2	.	TRBD2	TRBJ2-3	CASSSPSGSRTDTQYF	TGTGCCAGCAGTTCCCCTAGCGGATCGCGCACAGATACGCAGTATTTT
TRBV12-3/TRBV12-4	.	.	TRBJ2-3	CASSGGTDTQYF	TGTGCCAGCAGTGGGGGGACAGATACGCAGTATTTT
TRBV19	once	TRBD1	TRBJ2-7	CASSITYRGAGEQYF	TGTGCCAGTAGTATAACCTACAGGGGGGCGGGCGAGCAGTACTTC
TRBV4-2	.	TRBD2	TRBJ2-3	CASSAGLAGGPDTQYF	TGTGCCAGCAGCGCGGGACTAGCGGGGGGGCCGGATACGCAGTATTTT
TRBV19	.	TRBD2	TRBJ2-3	CASSRLAGGPSADTQYF	TGTGCCAGTAGTAGGCTAGCGGGGGGCCCCTCCGCAGATACGCAGTATTTT
TRBV12-5	.	TRBD2	TRBJ2-1	CASGLVRSGAAYNEQFF	TGTGCTAGTGGTTTGGTAAGAAGCGGGGCCGCCTACAATGAGCAGTTCTTC
TRBV7-9	once	.	TRBJ2-1	CASSLMGGEQFF	TGTGCCAGCAGCTTAATGGGGGGTGAGCAGTTCTTC
TRBV7-6	once	.	TRBJ2-2	CASSLTHTGELFF	TGTGCCAGCAGCTTAACACATACCGGGGAGCTGTTTTTT
TRBV16	.	.	TRBJ2-2	CASSPNSVPGELFF	TGTGCCAGCAGCCCCAATTCGGTGCCCGGGGAGCTGTTTTTT
TRBV30	once	.	TRBJ1-2	CAWTSIQGAYGYTF	TGTGCCTGGACCTCGATCCAAGGGGCCTATGGCTACACCTTC
TRBV7-2	.	TRBD2	TRBJ2-7	CASSLASSGGVHEQYF	TGTGCCAGCAGCTTAGCGTCTAGCGGGGGGGTCCACGAGCAGTACTTC
TRBV7-2	.	.	TRBJ2-1	CASSKGGGFRSYNEQFF	TGTGCCAGCAGCAAGGGGGGGGGCTTTCGCTCCTACAATGAGCAGTTCTTC
TRBV15	.	.	TRBJ2-7	CATSPTGVGEQYF	TGTGCCACCAGCCCAACCGGGGTCGGCGAGCAGTACTTC
TRBV7-3	.	TRBD1	TRBJ1-1	CASSLDRDTEAFF	TGTGCCAGCAGCTTAGACAGGGACACTGAAGCTTTCTTT
TRBV29-1	.	.	TRBJ2-5	CSVRGLGETQYF	TGCAGCGTAAGGGGACTGGGAGAGACCCAGTACTTC
TRBV29-1	.	TRBD2	TRBJ2-3	CSVEKAGGVADTQYF	TGCAGCGTTGAAAAAGCGGGGGGGGTTGCAGATACGCAGTATTTT
TRBV7-2	.	.	TRBJ2-1	CASSLVLVDEQFF	TGTGCCAGCAGCTTAGTCCTAGTTGATGAGCAGTTCTTC
TRBV29-1	.	TRBD1	TRBJ1-2	CSVPWSRGNYGYTF	TGCAGCGTTCCCTGGAGCAGGGGGAACTATGGCTACACCTTC